This T cell receptor (beta chain) was recovered during a study of control samples from healthy donors and cancer patients. The method was immunoSEQ multiplex PCR; TCRdb's version includes in-frame clones alone and lacks a portion of them. Of about 130,000 clones in the sample, about nine tenths were seen once. This clonotype originated in a man in his late teens or twenties in good health. Sample: blood.

Here the CDR3 reads CATSRDDRHTAGWLEPQHF. As DNA, the CDR3 is TGTGCCACCAGCAGAGATGACCGGCATACAGCCGGTTGGTTGGAGCCCCAGCATTTT. The chain couples TRBV15 to TRBJ1-5; D is undetermined. The CDR3 is made up of 19 amino acids. Germline V gene lookup returns CDR1 LNHNV and CDR2 YYDKDF (reference sequence). Trimming took 0 bases from V and 8 from J, leaving 26 bases between them.